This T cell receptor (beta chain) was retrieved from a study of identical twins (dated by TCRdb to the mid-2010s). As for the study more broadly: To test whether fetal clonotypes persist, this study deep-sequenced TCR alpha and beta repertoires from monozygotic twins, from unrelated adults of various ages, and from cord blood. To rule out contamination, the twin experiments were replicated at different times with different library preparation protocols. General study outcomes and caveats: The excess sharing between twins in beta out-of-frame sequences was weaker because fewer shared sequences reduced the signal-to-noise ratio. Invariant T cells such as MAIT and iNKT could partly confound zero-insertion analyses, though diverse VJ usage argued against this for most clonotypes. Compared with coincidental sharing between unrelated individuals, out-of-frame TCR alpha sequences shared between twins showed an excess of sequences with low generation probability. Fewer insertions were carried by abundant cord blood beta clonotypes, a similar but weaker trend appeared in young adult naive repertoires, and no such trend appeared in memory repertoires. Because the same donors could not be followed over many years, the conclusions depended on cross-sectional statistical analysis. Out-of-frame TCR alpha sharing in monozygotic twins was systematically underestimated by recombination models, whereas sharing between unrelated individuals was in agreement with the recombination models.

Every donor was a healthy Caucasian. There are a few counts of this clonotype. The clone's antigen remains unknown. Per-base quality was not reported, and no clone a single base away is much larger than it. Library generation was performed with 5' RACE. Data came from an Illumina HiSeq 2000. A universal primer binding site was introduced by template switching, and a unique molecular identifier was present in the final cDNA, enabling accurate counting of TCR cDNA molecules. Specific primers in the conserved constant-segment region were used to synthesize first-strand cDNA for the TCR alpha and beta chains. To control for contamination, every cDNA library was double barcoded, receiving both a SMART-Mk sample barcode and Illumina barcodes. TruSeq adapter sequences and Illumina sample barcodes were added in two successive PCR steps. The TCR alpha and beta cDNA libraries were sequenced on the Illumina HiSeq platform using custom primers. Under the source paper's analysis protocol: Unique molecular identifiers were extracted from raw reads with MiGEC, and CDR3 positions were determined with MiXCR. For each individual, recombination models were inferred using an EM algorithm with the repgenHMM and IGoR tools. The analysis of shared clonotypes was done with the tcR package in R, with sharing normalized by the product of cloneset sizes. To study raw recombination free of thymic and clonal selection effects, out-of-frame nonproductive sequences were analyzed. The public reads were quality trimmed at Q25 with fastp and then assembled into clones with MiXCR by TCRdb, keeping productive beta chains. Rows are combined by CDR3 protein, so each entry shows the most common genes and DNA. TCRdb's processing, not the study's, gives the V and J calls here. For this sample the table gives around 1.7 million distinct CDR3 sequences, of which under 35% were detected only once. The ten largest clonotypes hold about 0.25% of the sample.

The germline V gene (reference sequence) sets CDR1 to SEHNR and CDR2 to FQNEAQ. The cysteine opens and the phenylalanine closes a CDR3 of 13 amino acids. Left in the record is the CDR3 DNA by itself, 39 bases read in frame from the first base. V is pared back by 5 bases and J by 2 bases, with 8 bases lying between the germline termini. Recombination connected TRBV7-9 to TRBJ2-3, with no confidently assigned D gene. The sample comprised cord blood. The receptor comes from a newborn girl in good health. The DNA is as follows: TGTGCCAGCAGCCGACTGTACACAGATACGCAGTATTTT. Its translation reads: CASSRLYTDTQYF.